Ten or more counts support the clone carrying this T cell receptor (beta chain). The antigen remains undetermined. The sample originates from a study of spatial heterogeneity in lung cancer. As for the study in general: Detection consistently captured more beta-chain sequences than alpha-chain sequences. Whole-study results and caveats: Ubiquitous expanded tumor TCRs showed up in blood more at resection than follow-up.

The time point here: sample taken at primary tumor resection. No cell sorting; template was whole RNA from tumor, lung tissue or PBMC. TCR cDNA molecules were tagged individually, and each one carried a unique molecular identifier. TCRdb used MiXCR to reprocess the 5' RACE reads, holding one entry per CDR3 protein. The sample carries approximately 81,000 distinct CDR3 sequences, roughly an eighth recorded once. The CDR3 loop spans 14 amino acids. Germline-derived CDR1 and CDR2 are MNHEY and SMNVEV (reference sequence). The V gene end was trimmed by 8 bases and the J gene end by 3 bases; junction bases not matched to a gene: 7.

The sample in question was PBMCs, obtained at surgery. The TCR sequence derives from a male donor with early-stage non-small cell lung cancer. The chain combines TRBV27 with TRBJ2-7; 10 bases agree with TRBD2. The CDR3 sequence: CASHTWTSGYEQYF. DNA of the CDR3: TGTGCCAGCCATACATGGACTAGCGGCTACGAGCAGTACTTC.